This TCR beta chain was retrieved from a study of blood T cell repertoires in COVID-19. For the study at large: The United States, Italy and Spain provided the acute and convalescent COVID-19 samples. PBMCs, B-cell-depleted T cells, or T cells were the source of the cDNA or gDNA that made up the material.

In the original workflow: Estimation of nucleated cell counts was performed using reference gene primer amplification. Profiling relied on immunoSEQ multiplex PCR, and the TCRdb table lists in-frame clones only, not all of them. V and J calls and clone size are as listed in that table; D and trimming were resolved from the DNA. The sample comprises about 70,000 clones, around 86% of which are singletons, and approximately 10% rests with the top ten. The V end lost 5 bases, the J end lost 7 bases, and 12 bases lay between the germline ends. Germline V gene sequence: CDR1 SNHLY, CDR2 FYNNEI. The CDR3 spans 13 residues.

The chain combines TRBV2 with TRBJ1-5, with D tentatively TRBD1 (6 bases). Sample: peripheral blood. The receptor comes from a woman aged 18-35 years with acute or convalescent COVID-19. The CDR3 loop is CASSSTDRQPQHF. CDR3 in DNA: TGTGCCAGCAGTTCGACAGACAGGCAGCCCCAGCATTTT.